Following are 25 T cell receptor beta chains from one sample sequenced in a study of blood T cell repertoires in COVID-19. The protocol was immunoSEQ multiplex PCR, while the TCRdb copy is restricted to in-frame clones and leaves out a portion. The sample has 200,000 to 250,000 clones; 90% are singletons. Sequencing was performed on peripheral blood. Receptor source: a man aged 25 to 40 with COVID-19, enrolled during active disease.

The chain has TRBV9 and TRBJ2-1; 8 bases line up with TRBD1. There are 14 residues in the CDR3. V lost 2 bases and J lost 6; bases outside the gene matches: 4. Germline V lookup: CDR1 SGDLS, CDR2 YYNGEE. The CDR3 region has the DNA TGTGCCAGCAGCGTCCGGCAGGGGGCCAATGAGCAGTTCTTC. This sequence encodes CASSVRQGANEQFF.

The V call is TRBV7-2, the J call TRBJ1-3; possible D gene TRBD1, 5 bases. The CDR3 totals 16 residues. Germline V lookup: CDR1 SGHTA, CDR2 FQGNSA. The germline V and J ends were trimmed by 4 bases and 0 bases, with 13 bases remaining between them. CDR3 sequence reads: CASSSFRDGSGNTIYF. CDR3 nucleotide sequence: TGTGCCAGCAGCTCATTCAGGGATGGCTCTGGAAACACCATATATTTT.

This rearrangement joins TRBV28 to TRBJ1-2; D call uncertain. CDR1 and CDR2 from the germline V gene are MDHEN and SYDVKM. V lost 3 bases to trimming and J lost 2 bases, with 10 bases between them. The CDR3 runs 14 residues. The CDR3 DNA follows: TGTGCCAGCAGTTTGGCAACGTTAAACTATGGCTACACCTTC. Protein: CASSLATLNYGYTF.

The chain uses TRBV7-9 and TRBJ1-6; a weak D match, TRBD1 (5 bases). Germline V lookup: CDR1 SEHNR, CDR2 FQNEAQ (reference sequence). The CDR3 consists of 16 residues. V gave up 5 bases and J gave up 5 bases, with 16 bases separating them. The CDR3 sequence is CASSPLGEGNNSPLHF. CDR3 DNA sequence: TGTGCCAGCAGCCCCCTGGGGGAGGGGAATAATTCACCCCTCCACTTT.

The chain is built from TRBV18 and TRBJ1-2; D not certain. Germline CDR1 is KGHSH and CDR2 is LQKENI. The CDR3 runs to 13 residues. V was trimmed by 2 bases and J by 3 bases, leaving 7 bases between them. The CDR3 coding sequence is TGTGCCAGCTCACCAGACGGGGACTATGGCTACACCTTC. Residues: CASSPDGDYGYTF.

The CDR3 bases are TGCGCCAGCAGCCAAGACTGGCTCTCCTACGAGCAGTACTTC. This translates into CASSQDWLSYEQYF. The chain recombines TRBV4-3 with TRBJ2-7; unclear D gene. CDR1 and CDR2 from the germline V gene are LGHNA and YSLEER. V was cut by 0 bases and J by 0 bases, with 6 bases left in between. The CDR3 totals 14 residues.

The chain uses TRBV20-1 and TRBJ1-5; the D gene is possibly TRBD1 (6 bases). The CDR3 has 14 residues. Germline CDR1 reads DFQATT; CDR2 reads SNEGSKA (reference sequence). Trimming cost V 6 bases and J 6 bases, with 18 bases left between them. CDR3 amino acids: CSASAPSQGQPQHF. Written as DNA, the CDR3 is TGCAGTGCGAGTGCCCCTTCACAGGGTCAGCCCCAGCATTTT.

The chain is built from TRBV4-3 and TRBJ2-7; D perhaps matches TRBD2 (6 bases). Trimming cost V 3 bases and J 4 bases, with 13 bases left between them. Looked up from germline, CDR1 is LGHNA and CDR2 is YSLEER. The CDR3 extends over 14 amino acids. The CDR3 nucleotides read TGCGCCAGCAGCCACCAGACTAGTGGTTACGAGCAGTACTTC. It codes for CASSHQTSGYEQYF.

The genes are TRBV24-1 and TRBJ2-2; D unclear. V was shortened by 7 bases and J by 0 bases, with 8 bases between the two germline ends. Germline assignment: CDR1 KGHDR and CDR2 SFDVKD. The CDR3 extends over 14 amino acids. In DNA, the CDR3 is TGTGCCACCAGGGGCACGACGAACACCGGGGAGCTGTTTTTT. Protein product: CATRGTTNTGELFF.

This clone was detected a few times. The chain combines TRBV28 with TRBJ2-5, with 8 bases aligning to TRBD2. Germline assignment: CDR1 MDHEN and CDR2 SYDVKM. The CDR3 loop spans 14 amino acids. Trimming removed 4 bases from V and 4 bases from J; junction bases left unmatched: 5. CDR3: CASSSPTSVETQYF. The DNA for the CDR3 is TGTGCCAGCAGTTCGCCGACTAGCGTAGAGACCCAGTACTTC.

The V gene is TRBV7-6, the J gene TRBJ1-2; D not certain. This CDR3 contains 14 residues. Germline CDR1 and CDR2: SGHVS and FNYEAQ. V was cut by 6 bases and J by 0 bases, with 11 bases left in between. CDR3 sequence: CASSSDKANYGYTF. The CDR3 DNA sequence: TGTGCCAGCAGTTCTGACAAAGCTAACTATGGCTACACCTTC.

This chain joins TRBV12-5 and TRBJ2-7; D might be TRBD1 (5 bases). This CDR3 has 17 amino acids. Germline assignment: CDR1 LGHNT and CDR2 FRNRAP. Between the trimmed V and J ends, which lost 4 bases and 0 bases, there was a span of 19 bases. CDR3 sequence (DNA): TGTGCTAGTGGTTCCAAGACAGAACGCCTAGTCTCCTACGAGCAGTACTTC. The encoded protein is CASGSKTERLVSYEQYF.

This rearrangement joins TRBV7-6 to TRBJ2-7; 7 nucleotides agree with TRBD2. The trim removed 1 base at V and 3 bases at J, leaving 6 bases unmatched. The CDR3 consists of 15 residues. The V gene's germline CDR1 is SGHVS and CDR2 FNYEAQ. The CDR3 sequence is CASSLGGSSNYEQYF. In DNA form, the CDR3 reads TGTGCCAGCAGCTTAGGCGGGAGCAGTAACTACGAGCAGTACTTC.

The V gene is TRBV27, the J gene TRBJ1-6; a weak D match, TRBD1 (6 bases). The CDR3 runs 16 residues. The V end was cut by 6 bases, the J end by 2 bases, with 14 bases between. In germline, CDR1 is MNHEY, CDR2 SMNVEV (reference sequence). CDR3 in DNA: TGTGCCAGCAGACAACAGGGCCCACCCTATAATTCACCCCTCCACTTT. It specifies CASRQQGPPYNSPLHF.

The chain carries TRBV3-1 (or the pseudogene TRBV3-2) and TRBJ2-1; D call uncertain. The CDR3 runs to 13 residues. V lost 4 bases and J lost 0, with 4 bases in between. Germline V gene sequence: CDR1 LGHDT, CDR2 YNNKEL (reference sequence). This CDR3 reads CASSPSSYNEQFF. CDR3 coding DNA: TGTGCCAGCAGCCCTAGCTCCTACAATGAGCAGTTCTTC.

The chain recombines TRBV12-3 or TRBV12-4 with TRBJ1-1, with a tentative D call TRBD1 (5 bases). The CDR3 is made up of 13 amino acids. As DNA, the CDR3 is TGTGCGACGAGCGGGGGACTGAACACTGAAGCTTTCTTT. Amino acids: CATSGGLNTEAFF.

The CDR3 sequence is CASTPLGREFSPGELFF. CDR3 coding DNA: TGTGCCAGCACGCCTCTCGGAAGGGAGTTCAGTCCCGGGGAGCTGTTTTTT. V usage is TRBV28 and J usage is TRBJ2-2, with D perhaps TRBD2 (5 bases). V lost 7 bases to trimming and J lost 6 bases, with 24 bases between them. The CDR3 sequence is 17 residues long. Germline V gives CDR1 MDHEN, CDR2 SYDVKM.

J is TRBJ2-7 and V is TRBV18; 9 positions agree with TRBD2. Trimming took 6 bases from V and 0 from J; bases not matched to a gene: 6. The CDR3 covers 15 residues. The V gene's germline CDR1 is KGHSH and CDR2 LQKENI. CDR3 nucleotides: TGTGCCAGCTCCCTTGGGACTAGCTTCTCCTACGAGCAGTACTTC. Translating gives CASSLGTSFSYEQYF.

V gene TRBV5-1 combines with J gene TRBJ1-4; tentatively, D is TRBD1 (5 bases). Trimming took off 1 base at V and 4 bases at J, with 11 bases between the two ends. The CDR3 contains 15 residues. The germline V gene encodes CDR1 SGHRS and CDR2 YFSETQ. The CDR3 reads CASSLSRALNEKLFF. Written as DNA, the CDR3 is TGCGCCAGCAGCTTGAGCAGGGCCCTTAATGAAAAACTGTTTTTT.

The CDR3 region has the DNA TGTGCCAGCAGTGTGTTAGGACAGGGGAAGGGCTACACCTTC. This encodes CASSVLGQGKGYTF. This chain connects TRBV2 to TRBJ1-2, with 9 bases identical to TRBD1. The CDR3 runs 14 residues. Unmatched junction bases numbered 8, after V lost 4 bases and J lost 8 bases. Germline CDR1 reads SNHLY; CDR2 reads FYNNEI.

V gene TRBV15 combines with J gene TRBJ1-1, with 9 bases that match TRBD1. Germline V CDR1 and CDR2: LNHNV, YYDKDF (reference sequence). The CDR3 is 15 amino acids. The V and J ends lost 3 bases and 1 base, in that order; junction bases with no gene match: 3. The CDR3 spells CATSSKQGANTEAFF. For the CDR3, the DNA is TGTGCCACCAGCAGCAAACAGGGGGCGAACACTGAAGCTTTCTTT.

This chain links TRBV5-1 with TRBJ2-1; the match to TRBD1 covers 7 bases. CDR3 length: 15 amino acids. Germline V gene data show CDR1 as SGHRS and CDR2 as YFSETQ. The V segment lost 4 bases and the J segment 2 bases; nucleotides outside the gene matches: 6. The CDR3 bases are TGCGCCAGCAGCCCCGGGACAGATACCTACAATGAGCAGTTCTTC. This translates into CASSPGTDTYNEQFF.

This sequence joins TRBV6-5 and TRBJ2-7; a possible D gene is TRBD1 (6 bases). The length of the CDR3 is 15 residues. The V gene lost 4 bases and the J gene lost 2 bases, with 15 bases spanning the gap. Germline values: CDR1 MNHEY, CDR2 SVGAGI. The chain's CDR3 is CASSFGAGVTYEQYF. DNA of the CDR3: TGTGCCAGCAGTTTCGGGGCAGGGGTAACCTACGAGCAGTACTTC.

This rearrangement joins TRBV19 to TRBJ1-2, with TRBD1 matching over 11 bases. Germline-derived CDR1 and CDR2 are LNHDA and SQIVND (reference sequence). The CDR3 is 16 amino acids. V shed 1 base and J 4 bases; nucleotides not matched to a gene: 5. The CDR3 sequence: CASSIAIGTGGYGYTF. CDR3 sequence (DNA): TGTGCCAGTAGTATAGCCATCGGGACAGGGGGCTATGGCTACACCTTC.

V and J are TRBV5-1 and TRBJ1-2; 7 bases fit TRBD1. Germline CDR1 is SGHRS and CDR2 is YFSETQ. The CDR3 consists of 14 residues. The V gene end was trimmed by 0 bases and the J gene end by 4 bases; junction bases not matched to a gene: 3. The CDR3: CASSLEPGGYGYTF. The CDR3 region has the DNA TGCGCCAGCAGCTTGGAGCCAGGGGGCTATGGCTACACCTTC.